This section outlines one TCR beta chain sequence together with its context. The data were taken from a study of T cell responses to AZD1222 COVID-19 vaccine. Assay: immunoSEQ multiplex PCR; the TCRdb copy retains only in-frame clones and omits some. Among about 150,000 clones listed, roughly 91% were seen once. The CDR3 spans 13 residues. V lost 4 bases to trimming and J lost 7 bases, with 13 bases between them. Germline V gene sequence: CDR1 MDHEN, CDR2 SYDVKM. The chain carries TRBV28 and TRBJ1-2; D gene ambiguous. Specimen: peripheral blood, collected 28 days after the second AZD1222 dose. The TCR was taken from an adult who received the AZD1222 COVID-19 vaccine. DNA of the CDR3: TGTGCCAGCAGTTCCCGGCTTGCGGGTGGCTACACCTTC. Protein product: CASSSRLAGGYTF.